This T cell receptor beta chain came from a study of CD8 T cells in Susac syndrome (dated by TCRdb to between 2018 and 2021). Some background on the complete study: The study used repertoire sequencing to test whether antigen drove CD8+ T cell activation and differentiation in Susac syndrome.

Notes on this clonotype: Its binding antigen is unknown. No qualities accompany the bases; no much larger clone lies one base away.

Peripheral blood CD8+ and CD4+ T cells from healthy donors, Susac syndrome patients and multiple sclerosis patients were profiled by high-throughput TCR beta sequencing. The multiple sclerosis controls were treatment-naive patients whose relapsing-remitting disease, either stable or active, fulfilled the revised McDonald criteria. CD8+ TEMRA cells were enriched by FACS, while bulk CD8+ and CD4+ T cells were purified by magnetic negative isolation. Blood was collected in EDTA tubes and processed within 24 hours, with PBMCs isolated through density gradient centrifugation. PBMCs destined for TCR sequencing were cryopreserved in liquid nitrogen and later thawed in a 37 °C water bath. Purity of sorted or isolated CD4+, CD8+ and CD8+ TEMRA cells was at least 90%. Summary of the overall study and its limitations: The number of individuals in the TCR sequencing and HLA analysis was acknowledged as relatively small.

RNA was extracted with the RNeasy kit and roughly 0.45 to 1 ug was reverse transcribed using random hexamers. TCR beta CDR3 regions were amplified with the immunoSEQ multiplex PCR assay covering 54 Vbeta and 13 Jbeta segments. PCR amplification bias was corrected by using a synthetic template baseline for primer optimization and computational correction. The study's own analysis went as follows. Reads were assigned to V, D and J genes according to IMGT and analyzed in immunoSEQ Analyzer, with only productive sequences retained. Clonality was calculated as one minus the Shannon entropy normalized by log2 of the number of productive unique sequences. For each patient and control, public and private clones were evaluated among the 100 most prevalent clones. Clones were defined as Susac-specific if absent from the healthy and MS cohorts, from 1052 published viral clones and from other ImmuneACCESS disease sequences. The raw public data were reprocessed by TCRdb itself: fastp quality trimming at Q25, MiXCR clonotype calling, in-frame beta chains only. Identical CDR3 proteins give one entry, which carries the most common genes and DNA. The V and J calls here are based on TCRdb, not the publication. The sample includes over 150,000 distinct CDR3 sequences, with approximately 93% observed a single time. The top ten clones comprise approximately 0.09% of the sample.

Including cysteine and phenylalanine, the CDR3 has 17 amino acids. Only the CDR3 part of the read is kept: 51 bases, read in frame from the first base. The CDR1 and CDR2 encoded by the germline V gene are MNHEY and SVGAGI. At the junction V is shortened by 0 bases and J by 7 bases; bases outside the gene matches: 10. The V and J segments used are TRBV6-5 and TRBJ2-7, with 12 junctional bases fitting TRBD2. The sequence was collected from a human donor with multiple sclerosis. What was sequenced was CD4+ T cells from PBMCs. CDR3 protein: CASSYSRTSGMSGEQYF. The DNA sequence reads TGTGCCAGCAGTTACTCCCGGACTAGCGGGATGTCGGGAGAGCAGTACTTC.